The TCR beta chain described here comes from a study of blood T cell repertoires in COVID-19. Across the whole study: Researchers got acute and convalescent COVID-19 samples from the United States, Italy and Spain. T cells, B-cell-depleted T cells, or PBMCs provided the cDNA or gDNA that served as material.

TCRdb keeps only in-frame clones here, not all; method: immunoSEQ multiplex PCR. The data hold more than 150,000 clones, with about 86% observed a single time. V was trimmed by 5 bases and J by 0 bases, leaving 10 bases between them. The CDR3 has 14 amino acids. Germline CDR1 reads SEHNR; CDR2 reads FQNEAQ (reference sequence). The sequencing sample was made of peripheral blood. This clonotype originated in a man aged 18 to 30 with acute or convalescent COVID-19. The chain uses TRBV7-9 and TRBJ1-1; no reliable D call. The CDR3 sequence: CASSVGGVNTEAFF. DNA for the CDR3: TGTGCCAGCAGCGTTGGAGGAGTGAACACTGAAGCTTTCTTT.